Detailed here is one TCR beta chain. Its cognate antigen is unknown. This entry comes from a study of T cells after posttransplantation cyclophosphamide. Study observations and caveats: Recipient CMV seropositivity and CMV reactivation strongly tracked TRB clonality.

Controls had myeloablative marrow grafts with methotrexate and calcineurin inhibitor, sampled at 1 year. V was pared by 3 bases and J by 5 bases, with 12 bases of the junction left unmatched. Looked up from germline, CDR1 is MNHEY and CDR2 is SMNVEV (reference sequence). The CDR3 runs 17 residues. The repertoire was sequenced with immunoSEQ multiplex PCR; TCRdb's copy has only in-frame clones and lacks some. Counted here are roughly 15,000 clones, around nine tenths occurring once; the ten biggest clones make up 3.5% to 4%. Sequencing was performed on PBMCs, taken after an allogeneic stem cell transplant with a calcineurin inhibitor and methotrexate. This chain uses TRBV27 with TRBJ2-1; 8 bases fit TRBD2. The TCR comes from a male patient aged 50 to 59 who received an allogeneic stem cell transplant from an unrelated donor, was CMV-positive, and had chronic GVHD only. Some T cells may have originated in the graft donor. The CDR3 sequence is CASSFRDTGLVNNEQFF. The CDR3 nucleotides read TGTGCCAGCAGTTTCCGGGACACGGGACTAGTTAACAATGAGCAGTTCTTC.